This record looks at one TCR beta chain sequence and its context. Its matching antigen is unknown. TCRdb recomputed calls from the 5' RACE reads with MiXCR, one row per CDR3 protein. Among over 60,000 distinct CDR3 sequences listed, roughly 9.1% were seen once. The data belong to a study of early T cells in non-severe SARS-CoV-2 infection. Study at large: Chains stayed unpaired after sequencing of bulk RNA from unsorted whole blood. Broader study findings: VDJdb matching, biased toward anti-spike CD8 responses, missed private and CD4 specificities.

V was cut by 3 bases and J by 0 bases, with 13 bases left in between. The CDR3 is 16 amino acids. CDR1 SGHRS and CDR2 YFSETQ come from the germline V gene. V usage is TRBV5-1 and J usage is TRBJ1-3; D gene unclear. Sequenced here: whole blood, sampled at baseline. This receptor was obtained from an adult who was a healthcare worker with PCR-confirmed SARS-CoV-2 infection or an uninfected control (not recorded which). The CDR3 loop reads CASSSTTTVSGNTIYF. CDR3 DNA: TGCGCCAGCAGCTCTACCACCACCGTCTCTGGAAACACCATATATTTT.